This TCR beta chain was sequenced for a study of T-cell memory formation after mild COVID-19 (dated by TCRdb to the early 2020s). About the investigation overall: TCR sequence clusters from the two donors were found to be largely donor specific. In two donors, T-cell clones that expanded and contracted after mild COVID-19 were followed by sequencing TCRalpha and TCRbeta repertoires longitudinally. The cohort was made up of two young adult volunteers, one female and one male, who were previously healthy. Study-level results and caveats: The study covered only a couple of mild cases, and larger cohorts including severe cases with pre-infection samples were considered necessary. Some responding clones were detected in pre-infection memory, which suggested that pre-existing cross-reactive memory T cells had joined the SARS-CoV-2 response. Contracting CD4+ clones appeared mostly in the CM and EM memory subsets, whereas CD8+ clones were enriched in EMRA. SARS-CoV-2 specificity of the second-wave clones peaking on day 37 was not confirmed. Balanced CD4/CD8 phenotypes were observed for clones contracting from day 15 to 85, whereas a bias towards CD4+ was observed for a second wave of clones expanding from day 15 to 37.

According to the germline V gene (reference sequence), CDR1 reads DFQATT and CDR2 reads SNEGSKA. CDR3 length: 12 amino acids, cysteine to phenylalanine. Just CDR3 DNA is preserved here, 36 bases in frame from base 1. Ficoll-Paque density gradient centrifugation was used to isolate PBMCs. TCRdb names Illumina NovaSeq 6000 as the instrument used. TCRalpha and TCRbeta cDNA libraries were constructed by 5'RACE with constant-segment primers, with sample barcodes and unique molecular identifiers being introduced. RNA was extracted from every sample with Trizol reagent. Libraries were amplified in two PCR steps, with a second sample barcode and Illumina TruSeq adapters added in the second step. Libraries were sequenced on an Illumina NovaSeq with 2 x 150 bp paired-end reads. The study's own analysis went as follows. Reads were demultiplexed and collapsed into UMI-guided consensus sequences with migec v1.2.7. Using mixcr v2.1.11, UMI consensuses were aligned to TRA and TRB V and J templates and then assembled into clonotypes. A clonotype was counted as expanded or contracted only when both edgeR and NoisET called the clonotype significant, with the noise models trained on biological replicates. edgeR calls used a false discovery rate-adjusted p below 0.01 and a log2 fold-change threshold of 1. As an exploratory analysis of dynamics, PCA with hierarchical clustering was applied to max-normalized trajectories of the 1000 most abundant clonotypes. Separately sequenced CD4+ and CD8+ repertoires were used to assign the CD4 or CD8 phenotype of responding clones. In-frame beta chains were kept once TCRdb had trimmed the public reads at Q25 with fastp and called clones with MiXCR. Under each unique CDR3 protein, matching rows form one entry showing the most common genes and DNA. In this record, the V and J calls reflect TCRdb's handling and not the investigators' own analysis. Present in this sample are some 410,000 distinct CDR3 sequences, 20% to 30% of which were seen just once. The ten largest account for around 13% of the sample.

This clonotype was found a few times. This clone's antigen is unknown. Base qualities are not provided; no much larger clone lies one nucleotide away. The sample was PBMCs or a T cell subset sorted from them (not recorded which). Recombination joined TRBV20-1 with TRBJ1-1, with TRBD1 tentatively as D gene (5 bases match). The TCR was taken from an adult woman who had mild COVID-19 (a few samples of this study predate the infection). The sample titles of this study are shuffled in the database, so cell type and time point are left out; the donor was told from shared clones. The CDR3 is CRSGAGNTEAFF. The DNA sequence reads TGCAGGAGTGGGGCAGGGAACACTGAAGCTTTCTTT.